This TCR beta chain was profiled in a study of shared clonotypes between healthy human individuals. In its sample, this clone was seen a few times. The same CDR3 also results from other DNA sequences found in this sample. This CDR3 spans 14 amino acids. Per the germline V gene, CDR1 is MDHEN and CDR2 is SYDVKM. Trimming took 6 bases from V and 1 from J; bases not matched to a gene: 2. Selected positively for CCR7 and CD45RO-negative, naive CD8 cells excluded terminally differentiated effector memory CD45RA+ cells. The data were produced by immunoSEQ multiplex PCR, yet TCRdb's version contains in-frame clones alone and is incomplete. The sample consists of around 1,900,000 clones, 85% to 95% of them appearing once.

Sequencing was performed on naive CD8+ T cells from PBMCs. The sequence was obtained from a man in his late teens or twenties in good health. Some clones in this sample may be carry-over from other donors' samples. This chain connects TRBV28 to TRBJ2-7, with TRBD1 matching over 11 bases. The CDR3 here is CASSGTGGSYEQYF. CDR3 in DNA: TGTGCCAGCAGCGGGACAGGGGGTTCCTACGAGCAGTACTTC.